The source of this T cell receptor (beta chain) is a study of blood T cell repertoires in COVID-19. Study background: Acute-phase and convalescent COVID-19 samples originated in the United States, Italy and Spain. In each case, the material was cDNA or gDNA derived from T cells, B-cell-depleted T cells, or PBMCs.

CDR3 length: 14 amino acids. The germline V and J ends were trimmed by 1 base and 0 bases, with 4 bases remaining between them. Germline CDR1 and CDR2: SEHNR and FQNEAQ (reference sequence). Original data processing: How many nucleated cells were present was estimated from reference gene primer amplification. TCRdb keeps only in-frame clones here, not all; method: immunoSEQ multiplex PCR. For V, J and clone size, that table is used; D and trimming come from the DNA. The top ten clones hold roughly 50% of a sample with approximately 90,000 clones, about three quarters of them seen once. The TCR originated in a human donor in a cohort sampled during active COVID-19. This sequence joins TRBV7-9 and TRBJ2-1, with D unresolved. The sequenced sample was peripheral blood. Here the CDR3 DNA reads TGTGCCAGCAGCTTAGACTCCTCCTACAATGAGCAGTTCTTC. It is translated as CASSLDSSYNEQFF.